These T cell receptor beta chains were read from a single sample in a study of shared clonotypes between healthy human individuals. Some clones are missing from TCRdb's copy, which holds only in-frame ones; the method was immunoSEQ multiplex PCR. The sample has hundreds of thousands of clones, about 96% seen once. Material: naive CD8+ T cells sorted from blood. These receptors all stem from a man in his thirties or forties in good health. Both conserved end residues are part of each CDR3. D genes are given only for firm matches. Only part of the rows carry a size: once, few, many, or a class if the clone is expanded.

J | V | D | length | size | CDR3 | DNA
TRBJ2-3 | TRBV7-9 | - | 14 | - | CASSLVRGTDTQYF | TGTGCCAGCAGCTTAGTCAGGGGCACAGATACGCAGTATTTT
TRBJ2-2 | TRBV4-3 | - | 14 | - | CASSQDRNTGELFF | TGCGCCAGCAGCCAAGACAGAAACACCGGGGAGCTGTTTTTT
TRBJ2-3 | TRBV5-1 | - | 13 | - | CASSSVGTDTQYF | TGCGCCAGCAGCTCGGTCGGGACAGATACGCAGTATTTT
TRBJ1-2 | TRBV9 | - | 10 | once | CASLGDGYTF | TGTGCCAGCCTCGGGGATGGCTACACCTTC
TRBJ1-2 | TRBV27 | - | 13 | - | CASSFAGLYGYTF | TGTGCCAGCAGTTTCGCAGGGCTCTATGGCTACACCTTC
TRBJ2-7 | TRBV2 | - | 13 | - | CATLAEVTYEQYF | TGTGCCACTCTGGCGGAGGTAACCTACGAGCAGTACTTC
TRBJ2-7 | TRBV14 | TRBD2 | 16 | - | CASSQASGRSSYEQYF | TGTGCCAGCAGCCAAGCTAGCGGGAGGTCCTCCTACGAGCAGTACTTC
TRBJ2-2 | TRBV14 | TRBD2 | 15 | - | CASSPSGSLFGELFF | TGTGCCAGCAGCCCGAGCGGGAGTTTGTTCGGGGAGCTGTTTTTT
TRBJ2-7 | TRBV5-6 | TRBD1 | 16 | - | CASSRWWETGGFEQYF | TGTGCCAGCAGCCGGTGGTGGGAGACAGGGGGCTTCGAGCAGTACTTC
TRBJ1-2 | TRBV2 | TRBD1 | 15 | - | CASRGDREPNYGYTF | TGTGCCAGCAGGGGTGACAGGGAACCCAACTATGGCTACACCTTC
TRBJ2-5 | TRBV5-1 | TRBD2 | 15 | - | CASSFTSGLQETQYF | TGCGCCAGCAGCTTTACTAGCGGGTTACAAGAGACCCAGTACTTC
TRBJ2-7 | TRBV27 | - | 14 | - | CASSPSGTPYEQYF | TGTGCCAGCAGCCCTTCCGGGACTCCCTACGAGCAGTACTTC
TRBJ2-3 | TRBV7-6 | TRBD1 | 17 | - | CASSLVPWTGGPDTQYF | TGTGCCAGCAGCTTAGTCCCTTGGACAGGGGGCCCAGATACGCAGTATTTT
TRBJ2-1 | TRBV27 | TRBD2 | 15 | - | CASSLSTSGRYEQFF | TGTGCCAGCAGTTTATCGACTAGCGGGAGGTATGAGCAGTTCTTC
TRBJ1-4 | TRBV28 | TRBD1 | 16 | - | CASSLYGTATNEKLFF | TGTGCCAGCAGTTTATATGGGACAGCAACTAATGAAAAACTGTTTTTT
TRBJ2-2 | TRBV11-3 | TRBD2 | 17 | - | CASSPTSGRALTGELFF | TGTGCCAGCAGCCCGACTAGCGGGAGGGCCCTCACCGGGGAGCTGTTTTTT
TRBJ2-1 | TRBV9 | TRBD2 | 13 | - | CASSGTSTSEQFF | TGTGCCAGCAGCGGCACCTCGACTAGCGAGCAGTTCTTC
TRBJ2-7 | TRBV13 | TRBD1 | 14 | - | CASSPRQGTYEQYF | TGTGCCAGCAGCCCGCGACAGGGTACCTACGAGCAGTACTTC
TRBJ2-3 | TRBV27 | - | 15 | - | CASSPPRGSTDTQYF | TGTGCCAGCAGTCCCCCCAGGGGTAGCACAGATACGCAGTATTTT
TRBJ1-3 | TRBV5-5 | - | 16 | - | CASSLGQDISGNTIYF | TGTGCCAGCAGCCTGGGACAAGATATTTCTGGAAACACCATATATTTT
TRBJ2-7 | TRBV2 | - | 15 | once | CASSEWPPKAYEQYF | TGTGCCAGCAGTGAATGGCCCCCGAAGGCCTACGAGCAGTACTTC
TRBJ2-7 | TRBV7-2 | TRBD1 | 19 | - | CASSLWTGGLGLASYEQYF | TGTGCCAGCAGCCTCTGGACAGGGGGCTTGGGACTAGCCTCCTACGAGCAGTACTTC
TRBJ2-7 | TRBV11-2 | TRBD2 | 16 | - | CASSTETSMTFYEQYF | TGTGCCAGCAGCACCGAGACTAGCATGACGTTTTACGAGCAGTACTTC
TRBJ1-2 | TRBV4-3 | - | 13 | - | CASSQGYGDGYTF | TGCGCCAGCAGCCAAGGGTACGGAGATGGCTACACCTTC
TRBJ2-5 | TRBV9 | TRBD2 | 16 | - | CASSVLAGEGGETQYF | TGTGCCAGCAGCGTTCTAGCGGGAGAAGGAGGGGAGACCCAGTACTTC
TRBJ2-7 | TRBV19 | - | 14 | - | CASSPSDIGYEQYF | TGTGCCAGTAGTCCGTCGGACATCGGCTACGAGCAGTACTTC
TRBJ2-2 | TRBV5-6 | TRBD2 | 17 | - | CASSLVYREGFTGELFF | TGTGCCAGCAGCTTGGTTTATCGGGAGGGCTTCACCGGGGAGCTGTTTTTT
TRBJ2-2 | TRBV13 | TRBD2 | 17 | - | CASSSTTSGSNTGELFF | TGTGCCAGCAGCTCGACGACTAGCGGGTCGAACACCGGGGAGCTGTTTTTT
TRBJ1-1 | TRBV27 | - | 13 | - | CASSLTPGREAFF | TGTGCCAGCAGTTTAACCCCCGGGCGTGAAGCTTTCTTT
TRBJ2-1 | TRBV5-6 | - | 17 | - | CASSLEGQGRPYNEQFF | TGTGCCAGCAGCTTGGAGGGGCAGGGACGACCCTACAATGAGCAGTTCTTC
TRBJ2-7 | TRBV9 | TRBD1 | 14 | - | CASSAGQGGYEQYF | TGTGCCAGCAGCGCAGGACAGGGGGGCTACGAGCAGTACTTC
TRBJ1-5 | TRBV11-2 | - | 13 | - | CASSLGSNQPQHF | TGTGCCAGCAGCTTAGGTAGCAATCAGCCCCAGCATTTT
TRBJ1-4 | TRBV30 | - | 12 | - | CAWSLVGEKLFF | TGTGCCTGGAGCCTTGTTGGGGAAAAACTGTTTTTT
TRBJ2-2 | TRBV7-9 | - | 13 | - | CASSGELVRELFF | TGTGCCAGCAGCGGCGAGTTAGTACGGGAGCTGTTTTTT
TRBJ2-5 | TRBV29-1 | TRBD2 | 13 | - | CSVEASGQETQYF | TGCAGCGTTGAGGCTAGCGGGCAAGAGACCCAGTACTTC
TRBJ1-5 | TRBV5-4 | - | 14 | - | CASSSGHSNQPQHF | TGTGCCAGCAGCTCTGGACATAGCAATCAGCCCCAGCATTTT
TRBJ1-1 | TRBV7-9 | - | 12 | once | CASSLSGTEAFF | TGTGCCAGCAGCTTGTCCGGCACTGAAGCTTTCTTT
TRBJ1-1 | TRBV7-9 | - | 13 | - | CASSSGRNTEAFF | TGTGCCAGCAGCTCAGGGAGGAACACTGAAGCTTTCTTT
TRBJ1-5 | TRBV4-1 | - | 15 | - | CASSQGASSNQPQHF | TGCGCCAGCAGCCAAGGAGCTAGTAGCAATCAGCCCCAGCATTTT